This T cell receptor beta chain was sequenced during a study of tumor and adjacent non-tumor tissue in lung cancer. TCRbeta libraries were built with three rounds of nested PCR, modified from ARM-PCR. TCRdb ran MiXCR on the multiplex PCR reads and lists one entry per CDR3 protein. The data show about 78,000 distinct CDR3 sequences, with roughly 76% seen just once and about 14% held by the top ten. Germline V CDR1 and CDR2: MNHEY, SVGEGT. With 7 bases removed from V and 6 bases from J, the gap between germline ends came to 19 bases. This CDR3 spans 15 amino acids. Whole-study results and caveats: Normal lung showed higher cumulative top 100 clone frequency than tumor.

The template was RNA from unsorted bulk tissue. On this clonotype: As yet, its antigen is unknown.

V is TRBV6-2 or TRBV6-3 and J is TRBJ2-1; perhaps TRBD1 as D (6 bases). This receptor was obtained from a woman aged 45-60 years with non-small cell lung cancer. Sequenced: lung tumor tissue. The CDR3 here is CASTDWGHGCNEQFF. The CDR3, as DNA: TGTGCCAGCACTGACTGGGGACATGGGTGCAATGAGCAGTTCTTC.